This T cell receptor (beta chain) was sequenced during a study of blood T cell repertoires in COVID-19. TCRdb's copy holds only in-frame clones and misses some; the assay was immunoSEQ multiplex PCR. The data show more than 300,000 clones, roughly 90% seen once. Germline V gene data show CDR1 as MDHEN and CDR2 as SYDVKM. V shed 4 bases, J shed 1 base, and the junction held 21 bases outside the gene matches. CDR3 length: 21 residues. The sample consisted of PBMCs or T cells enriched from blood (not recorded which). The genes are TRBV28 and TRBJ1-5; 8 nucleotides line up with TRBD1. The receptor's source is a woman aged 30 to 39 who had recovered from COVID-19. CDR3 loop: CASSSYGFDRGKISSNQPQHF. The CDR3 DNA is TGTGCCAGCAGTTCCTATGGGTTCGACAGGGGAAAGATATCGAGCAATCAGCCCCAGCATTTT.